Each of the 10 T cell receptor beta chains below was sequenced from the same sample in a study of T cell responses to AZD1222 COVID-19 vaccine. The protocol was immunoSEQ multiplex PCR, while the TCRdb copy is restricted to in-frame clones and leaves out a portion. Here the sample spans 28,000 or so clones, roughly 85% being singletons. The material was peripheral blood, obtained 28 days after the second AZD1222 dose. These receptors all stem from an adult who received the AZD1222 COVID-19 vaccine.

The chain joins TRBV6-2 or TRBV6-3 to TRBJ2-3; a possible D gene is TRBD2 (6 bases). CDR3 length: 15 residues. The germline V and J ends were trimmed by 2 bases and 0 bases, with 9 bases remaining between them. CDR1 MNHEY and CDR2 SVGEGT come from the germline V gene. The chain's CDR3 is CASSYGTSSTDTQYF. Written as DNA, the CDR3 is TGTGCCAGCAGTTACGGGACTTCTAGCACAGATACGCAGTATTTT.

This clone was picked up one time. The gene calls are TRBV19 and TRBJ1-1, with D possibly being TRBD1 (5 bases). The ends were cut back, 2 bases at V and 0 bases at J, with 16 bases in the middle. The CDR3 covers 17 residues. The germline gives CDR1 LNHDA, CDR2 SQIVND (reference sequence). For the CDR3, the DNA is TGTGCCAGTAGTATACCGCGGGGGGGATACATGAACACTGAAGCTTTCTTT. It translates to CASSIPRGGYMNTEAFF.

The genes are TRBV29-1 and TRBJ2-5; 7 nucleotides line up with TRBD2. This CDR3 is 13 amino acids long. The V gene end was trimmed by 6 bases and the J gene end by 2 bases; junction bases not matched to a gene: 6. Germline-derived CDR1 and CDR2 are SQVTM and ANQGSEA. This CDR3 is CSVGGGLQETQYF. DNA for the CDR3: TGCAGCGTGGGGGGAGGGCTACAAGAGACCCAGTACTTC.

The V gene is TRBV12-5, the J gene TRBJ2-7; D call uncertain. The length of the CDR3 is 17 residues. The germline V and J ends were trimmed by 5 bases and 1 base, with 21 bases remaining between them. Germline V lookup: CDR1 LGHNT, CDR2 FRNRAP. Here the CDR3 reads CASGPVGPVCGSYEQYF. CDR3 bases: TGTGCTAGTGGTCCCGTGGGCCCTGTTTGTGGGTCCTACGAGCAGTACTTC.

This rearrangement joins TRBV3-1 (or the pseudogene TRBV3-2) to TRBJ2-2; 10 positions match TRBD1. Per germline, CDR1 LGHDT and CDR2 YNNKEL (reference sequence). The CDR3 runs 18 residues. V gave up 3 bases and J gave up 5 bases; unmatched junction bases: 12. The chain's CDR3 is CASSHPGTGASPTGELFF. DNA of the CDR3: TGTGCCAGCAGCCACCCCGGGACAGGGGCTTCCCCAACCGGGGAGCTGTTTTTT.

The V gene is TRBV29-1, the J gene TRBJ2-5; 10 nucleotides line up with TRBD1. Germline V gene data show CDR1 as SQVTM and CDR2 as ANQGSEA. J gave up 3 bases and V 7 bases, and 5 bases lay outside the gene matches. The CDR3 totals 13 residues. CDR3 sequence: CSAEGTGEETQYF. CDR3 nucleotides: TGCAGCGCCGAGGGGACAGGGGAAGAGACCCAGTACTTC.

This clone showed up just once. This chain uses TRBV5-6 with TRBJ2-1; D ambiguous. Germline loops: CDR1 SGHDT, CDR2 YYEEEE. Deletions cut 2 bases from V and 2 bases from J, with 8 bases between. The CDR3 is 14 amino acids. Here the CDR3 reads CASSLGRPYNEQFF. The CDR3 coding sequence is TGTGCCAGCAGCTTAGGACGTCCCTACAATGAGCAGTTCTTC.

This chain joins TRBV6-2 or TRBV6-3 and TRBJ1-2, with D possibly being TRBD1 (6 bases). The CDR3 contains 14 residues. The germline CDR1 and CDR2 sequences are MNHEY and SVGEGT. The germline V and J ends were trimmed by 6 bases and 7 bases, with 18 bases remaining between them. CDR3 in DNA: TGTGCCAGCAGGCCTTCCGGGACACCCTCTGGCTACACCTTC. Protein product: CASRPSGTPSGYTF.

The chain joins TRBV19 to TRBJ1-2; 11 nucleotides match TRBD1. Looked up from germline, CDR1 is LNHDA and CDR2 is SQIVND (reference sequence). After removal of 6 bases from V and 6 bases from J, the junction contained 9 bases not matched to a gene. The CDR3 extends over 15 amino acids. CDR3 nucleotide sequence: TGTGCCAGTAGGACCACGGGGACAGGGGGTAATGGCTACACCTTC. Translated, it gives CASRTTGTGGNGYTF.

V and J are TRBV5-1 and TRBJ1-1, with a possible D match to TRBD1 (5 bases). V lost 0 bases and J lost 5, with 11 bases in between. The CDR3 loop spans 14 amino acids. Germline V gene data show CDR1 as SGHRS and CDR2 as YFSETQ. The chain's CDR3 is CASSLDGGRTEAFF. The CDR3 DNA is TGCGCCAGCAGCTTGGACGGGGGGAGGACTGAAGCTTTCTTT.